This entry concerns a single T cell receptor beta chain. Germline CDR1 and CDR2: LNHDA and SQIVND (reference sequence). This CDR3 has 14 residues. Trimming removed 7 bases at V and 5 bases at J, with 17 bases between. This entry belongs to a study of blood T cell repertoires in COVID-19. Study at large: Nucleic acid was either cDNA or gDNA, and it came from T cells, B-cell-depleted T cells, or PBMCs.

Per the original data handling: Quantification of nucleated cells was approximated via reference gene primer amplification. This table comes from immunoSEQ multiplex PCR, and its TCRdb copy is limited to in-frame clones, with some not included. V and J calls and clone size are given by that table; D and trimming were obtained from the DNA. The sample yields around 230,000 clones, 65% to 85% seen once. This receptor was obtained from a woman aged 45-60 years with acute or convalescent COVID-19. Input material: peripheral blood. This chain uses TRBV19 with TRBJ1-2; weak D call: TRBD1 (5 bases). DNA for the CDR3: TGTGCCAGTAATCCAGACAGTCACAGATATGGCTACACCTTC. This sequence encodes CASNPDSHRYGYTF.